The rows below give T cell receptor beta chains drawn from one sample of a study of metastatic and nonmetastatic thyroid tumors. TCRdb re-analyzed the PCR reads using MiXCR. In the table there are 25,000 to 35,000 clones, 25% to 30% of which are singletons. The sample comprised blood. These receptors came from a female donor with papillary thyroid cancer or a benign thyroid nodule (not recorded which). Some clones in this sample may be carry-over from other donors' samples. Each CDR3 is given with its conserved first and last residue. D genes are given only for firm matches. Clone size is given for some rows only: seen once, a few or many times, or a class if the clone is expanded.

size | J | V | D | CDR3 | DNA
. | TRBJ2-2 | TRBV4-1 | TRBD2 | CASSLRGAGGSTGELFF | TGCGCCAGCAGCTTAAGGGGAGCGGGAGGATCCACCGGGGAGCTGTTTTTT
many | TRBJ2-5 | TRBV2 | . | CASSASVQETQYF | TGTGCCAGCAGTGCTTCCGTGCAAGAGACCCAGTACTTC
. | TRBJ2-1 | TRBV18 | TRBD1 | CASSWTGYYNEQFF | TGTGCCAGCTCGTGGACAGGGTACTACAATGAGCAGTTCTTC
. | TRBJ1-2 | TRBV10-1 | . | CASSVRGGRGENYGYTF | TGCGCCAGCAGTGTGCGAGGGGGGCGAGGGGAAAACTATGGCTACACCTTC
few | TRBJ2-7 | TRBV6-4 | TRBD2 | CASSDSGGTEQYF | TGTGCCAGCAGTGACTCGGGAGGGACCGAGCAGTACTTC
. | TRBJ2-7 | TRBV15 | . | CATSRDPGAVYEQYF | TGTGCCACCAGCAGAGATCCGGGGGCCGTTTACGAGCAGTACTTC
. | TRBJ2-5 | TRBV20-1 | . | CSAPRVGGETQYF | TGCAGTGCTCCCCGTGTCGGGGGAGAGACCCAGTACTTC
many | TRBJ2-1 | TRBV9 | . | CASSVANEQFF | TGTGCCAGCAGCGTAGCCAATGAGCAGTTCTTC
medium-sized | TRBJ2-3 | TRBV28 | . | CASSLKFAGDTQYF | TGTGCCAGCAGTTTAAAGTTTGCGGGTGATACGCAGTATTTT
few | TRBJ2-2 | TRBV28 | . | CASSPARGSTGELFF | TGTGCCAGCAGTCCGGCCAGAGGGAGCACCGGGGAGCTGTTTTTT
. | TRBJ2-3 | TRBV27 | . | CASTGVGLVSTQYF | TGTGCCAGCACGGGGGTTGGTTTGGTTAGTACGCAGTATTTT
. | TRBJ1-5 | TRBV7-2 | . | CASSSGPNQPQHF | TGTGCCAGCAGCTCCGGTCCCAATCAGCCCCAGCATTTT
. | TRBJ1-2 | TRBV20-1 | . | CSAEEEGYTF | TGCAGTGCCGAAGAAGAGGGCTACACCTTC
. | TRBJ2-1 | TRBV6-2/TRBV6-3 | TRBD2 | CASSGSSGYFGEQFF | TGTGCCAGCAGCGGTTCTAGCGGGTATTTTGGTGAGCAGTTCTTC
once | TRBJ2-2 | TRBV5-3 | . | CATSWDTGELFF | TGTGCCACAAGTTGGGACACCGGGGAGCTGTTTTTT
. | TRBJ1-2 | TRBV24-1 | . | CATSDLGQYHGYTF | TGTGCCACCAGTGATTTGGGTCAGTACCATGGCTACACCTTC
medium-sized | TRBJ1-1 | TRBV28 | . | CASSLFSRRADTEAFF | TGTGCCAGCAGTTTATTCTCTCGGAGGGCGGACACTGAAGCTTTCTTT
. | TRBJ1-2 | TRBV7-9 | TRBD1 | CASSRDRGTYGYTF | TGTGCCAGCAGCCGGGACAGAGGGACGTATGGCTACACCTTC
many | TRBJ1-3 | TRBV5-4 | TRBD1 | CASSLGQGAVGNTIYF | TGTGCCAGCAGCTTGGGACAGGGGGCAGTTGGAAACACCATATATTTT
. | TRBJ1-1 | TRBV6-1 | TRBD1 | CASNDRVDTEAFF | TGTGCTAGCAACGACAGGGTTGACACTGAAGCTTTCTTT
few | TRBJ1-6 | TRBV20-1 | . | CSAQKGQTIDSPLHF | TGCAGTGCCCAGAAAGGCCAGACTATAGATTCACCCCTCCACTTT
. | TRBJ1-2 | TRBV6-1 | . | CASRWNGYTF | TGTGCCAGCAGGTGGAATGGCTACACCTTC
few | TRBJ1-1 | TRBV28 | . | CASGEIRGLAFF | TGTGCCAGCGGCGAGATCCGTGGCCTCGCTTTCTTT
few | TRBJ2-7 | TRBV6-1 | . | CASTFGGDIYEQYF | TGTGCCAGCACTTTCGGTGGGGATATCTACGAGCAGTACTTC
few | TRBJ2-7 | TRBV6-1 | . | CASTLKGGAGEQYF | TGTGCCAGCACCTTGAAAGGAGGGGCCGGCGAGCAGTACTTC
. | TRBJ2-1 | TRBV14 | . | CASSPGLFEQFF | TGTGCCAGCAGCCCCGGACTATTTGAGCAGTTCTTC
few | TRBJ2-1 | TRBV12-3/TRBV12-4 | TRBD2 | CASSLLLAGGTNEQFF | TGTGCCAGCAGTCTCCTACTAGCGGGAGGGACCAATGAGCAGTTCTTC
few | TRBJ1-6 | TRBV6-5 | . | CASSYAGELRSPLHF | TGTGCCAGCAGTTACGCGGGCGAACTTAGGTCACCCCTCCACTTT
few | TRBJ1-6 | TRBV6-1 | . | CASSETSPLHF | TGTGCCAGCAGTGAAACTTCACCCCTCCACTTT
few | TRBJ2-6 | TRBV2 | . | CASSEPPGANVLTF | TGTGCCAGCAGTGAGCCCCCCGGGGCCAACGTCCTGACTTTC
. | TRBJ2-3 | TRBV4-1 | TRBD1 | CASSQIQGATDTQYF | TGCGCCAGCAGCCAAATACAGGGGGCGACGGATACGCAGTATTTT
medium-sized | TRBJ1-5 | TRBV6-1 | TRBD1 | CASSLDRGHQPQHF | TGTGCCAGCAGTTTGGACAGGGGGCATCAGCCCCAGCATTTT
. | TRBJ2-1 | TRBV12-3/TRBV12-4 | TRBD2 | CASSFSMREIGNEQFF | TGTGCCAGCAGTTTCAGTATGCGGGAGATCGGGAATGAGCAGTTCTTC
. | TRBJ1-1 | TRBV6-2/TRBV6-3 | . | CASSYSWGTEAFF | TGTGCCAGCAGTTACTCGTGGGGTACTGAAGCTTTCTTT
medium-sized | TRBJ1-2 | TRBV2 | . | CASSELGGYTF | TGTGCCAGCAGTGAACTTGGTGGCTACACCTTC
few | TRBJ2-7 | TRBV7-9 | TRBD1 | CASSLQGAREQYF | TGTGCCAGCAGCTTACAGGGGGCGCGCGAGCAGTACTTC
. | TRBJ2-1 | TRBV13 | . | CASSLSERSSYNEQFF | TGTGCCAGCAGCTTGTCTGAGAGGAGCTCCTACAATGAGCAGTTCTTC
. | TRBJ2-6 | TRBV12-3/TRBV12-4 | . | CASSPSPGANVLTF | TGTGCCAGCAGTCCGTCCCCTGGGGCCAACGTCCTGACTTTC
. | TRBJ2-7 | TRBV28 | . | CASSLNAYEQYF | TGTGCCAGCAGTTTGAACGCATACGAGCAGTACTTC
few | TRBJ1-2 | TRBV28 | . | CASSLSRVDYGYTF | TGTGCCAGCAGTTTGTCCCGGGTCGACTATGGCTACACCTTC
. | TRBJ1-3 | TRBV9 | . | CASSVGSEGRSGNTIYF | TGTGCCAGCAGCGTAGGGTCGGAGGGGAGGTCTGGAAACACCATATATTTT
once | TRBJ2-7 | TRBV7-9 | TRBD1 | CASSGQGVSEQYF | TGTGCCAGCAGCGGACAGGGGGTCTCCGAGCAGTACTTC